Listed here are 8 T cell receptor beta chains from one sample, sequenced in a study of blood T cell repertoires in COVID-19. The table came from immunoSEQ multiplex PCR; TCRdb's copy has only in-frame clones and leaves some out. The data contain under 200,000 clones, over 75% of them seen just once; the ten biggest clones take up about 9.4%. The sequenced sample was peripheral blood. The source of these receptors is a woman of 80 years or more with acute or convalescent COVID-19.

This clone came up a few times. CDR3 sequence (DNA): TGTGCCAGCAGCATCAGGGATTCACCCCTCCACTTT. It encodes CASSIRDSPLHF. V is TRBV5-4 and J is TRBJ1-6; D is perhaps TRBD1 (5 bases). The CDR3 extends over 12 amino acids. Germline V gene data show CDR1 as SGHNT and CDR2 as YYREEE (reference sequence). V lost 4 bases, J lost 8 bases, and 7 bases lay in between. Drawing the rest from reference TRBV5-4 and TRBJ1-6, the complete variable domain is ETGVTQSPTHLIKTRGQQVTLRCSSQSGHNTVSWYQQALGQGPQFIFQYYREEENGRGNFPPRFSGLQFPNYSSELNVNALELDDSALYLCASSIRDSPLHFGNGTRLTVT.

The CDR3 DNA reads TGTGCCTGGAGTGGGCGGGCGAATCAGCCCCAGCATTTT. Encoded protein: CAWSGRANQPQHF. The chain carries TRBV30 and TRBJ1-5; D gene uncertain. The CDR3 spans 13 residues. Trimming cost V 1 base and J 4 bases, with 8 bases left between them. Germline V gene lookup returns CDR1 GTSNPN and CDR2 SVGIG (reference sequence).

This clone was detected only a few times. The rearrangement uses TRBV5-6 and TRBJ2-2; 10 bases agree with TRBD1. The CDR3 length is 15 residues. V was clipped by 0 bases and J by 4 bases; unmatched bases: 0. CDR1 is SGHDT, CDR2 YYEEEE, per germline. The CDR3 loop reads CASSLGTGGTGELFF. The CDR3 DNA follows: TGTGCCAGCAGCTTGGGGACAGGGGGCACCGGGGAGCTGTTTTTT. The full variable domain, completed using reference TRBV5-6 and TRBJ2-2, is DAGVTQSPTHLIKTRGQQVTLRCSPKSGHDTVSWYQQALGQGPQFIFQYYEEEERQRGNFPDRFSGHQFPNYSSELNVNALLLGDSALYLCASSLGTGGTGELFFGEGSRLTVL.

The chain is built from TRBV24-1 and TRBJ2-1; 7 bases fit TRBD1. Germline CDR1 reads KGHDR; CDR2 reads SFDVKD. The CDR3 is made up of 16 amino acids. With 3 bases clipped from V and 2 bases from J, the junction kept 6 bases outside the gene matches. The CDR3 loop reads CATSDPTGSPYNEQFF. The CDR3 DNA follows: TGTGCCACCAGTGATCCGACAGGGAGCCCCTACAATGAGCAGTTCTTC.

The rearrangement uses TRBV6-5 and TRBJ1-1, with D possibly TRBD1 on 6 matching bases. This CDR3 has 16 amino acids. CDR1 MNHEY and CDR2 SVGAGI come from the germline V gene. V lost 0 bases to trimming and J lost 3 bases, with 14 bases between them. The CDR3 spells CASSYSTGGTDTEAFF. DNA for the CDR3: TGTGCCAGCAGTTACTCGACTGGGGGCACGGACACTGAAGCTTTCTTT.

The chain joins TRBV2 to TRBJ1-2; D may be TRBD1 (6 bases). V was shortened by 8 bases and J by 4 bases, with 20 bases between the two germline ends. Looked up from germline, CDR1 is SNHLY and CDR2 is FYNNEI. The CDR3 length is 15 residues. The CDR3 is CASPKGAGVVYGYTF. The CDR3 bases are TGTGCCAGCCCTAAAGGGGCAGGGGTCGTCTATGGCTACACCTTC.

The rearrangement joins TRBV5-1 to TRBJ2-3; 8 bases fit TRBD1. This CDR3 comprises 15 residues. V gave up 2 bases and J gave up 1 base; unmatched junction bases: 3. Germline lookup yields CDR1 SGHRS and CDR2 YFSETQ. The CDR3 DNA is TGCGCCAGCAGCTTAAACAGGGGGGGCACAGATACGCAGTATTTT. Its protein product is CASSLNRGGTDTQYF.

There are a few counts of this clone. The J gene is TRBJ2-7, the V gene TRBV7-2; TRBD2 might be the D (6 bases). Germline CDR1 and CDR2: SGHTA and FQGNSA. This CDR3 has 14 amino acids. V was shortened by 3 bases and J by 3 bases, with 12 bases between the two germline ends. This CDR3 is CASSLAGKVYEQYF. As DNA, the CDR3 is TGTGCCAGCAGCTTGGCGGGGAAGGTCTACGAGCAGTACTTC. Using reference TRBV7-2 and TRBJ2-7 for the parts outside the CDR3, the full variable domain is GAGVSQSPSNKVTEKGKDVELRCDPISGHTALYWYRQSLGQGLEFLIYFQGNSAPDKSGLPSDRFSAERTGGSVSTLTIQRTQQEDSAVYLCASSLAGKVYEQYFGPGTRLTVT.